The 18 T cell receptor beta chains listed next were all sequenced from one sample in a study of shared clonotypes between healthy human individuals. Generated by immunoSEQ multiplex PCR, the TCRdb table keeps only in-frame clones and is missing some. The repertoire consists of 2 million to 2.5 million clones, with 93% occurring once and the leading ten covering roughly 0.36%. The sample consisted of naive CD4+ T cells from PBMCs. The subset is: CD45RA+ positively selected. These receptors were taken from a young man in good health. Some clones in this sample may be carry-over from other donors' samples.

The gene calls are TRBV7-7 and TRBJ2-3; D is unclear. From germline, CDR1 is SSHAT and CDR2 FNYEAQ (reference sequence). V was cut by 1 base and J by 2 bases, with 7 bases left in between. The length of the CDR3 is 14 residues. This CDR3 reads CASSLGQVTDTQYF. CDR3 DNA: TGTGCCAGCAGCTTAGGGCAGGTCACAGATACGCAGTATTTT.

The chain combines TRBV23-1 with TRBJ2-6; D is uncertain. TRBV23-1 is treated as an ORF (open reading frame) with a function not yet certain. The CDR3 runs to 19 residues. V lost 2 bases and J lost 1, with 18 bases in between. DNA of the CDR3: TGCGCCAGCAGTCAAAACCGGGCCCCGGCGAGATCTGGGGCCAACGTCCTGACTTTC. It codes for CASSQNRAPARSGANVLTF.

The rearrangement joins TRBV9 to TRBJ2-2; TRBD2 might be the D (5 bases). This CDR3 is built from 16 residues. Germline assignment: CDR1 SGDLS and CDR2 YYNGEE. V lost 0 bases, J lost 2 bases, and 11 bases lay in between. The CDR3 DNA sequence: TGTGCCAGCAGCGTAGGAGGGTGGGTCAACACCGGGGAGCTGTTTTTT. Translation gives CASSVGGWVNTGELFF.

This chain joins TRBV5-6 and TRBJ2-2; no clear D. This CDR3 has 15 amino acids. The germline V gene has CDR1 SGHDT and CDR2 YYEEEE. Trimming left V 7 bases short and J 0 bases short, with 13 bases between. The CDR3 is CASPIVLANTGELFF. The CDR3 DNA is TGTGCCAGCCCAATTGTCCTCGCGAACACCGGGGAGCTGTTTTTT.

The chain joins TRBV18 to TRBJ1-1; the D gene is possibly TRBD1 (6 bases). V shed 3 bases and J shed 3 bases, with 11 bases lying between them. The germline V gene encodes CDR1 KGHSH and CDR2 LQKENI. The CDR3 is 14 residues long. The chain's CDR3 is CASSPDGGHTEAFF. The CDR3 DNA reads as TGTGCCAGCTCACCGGACGGGGGCCACACTGAAGCTTTCTTT.

The chain is built from TRBV15 and TRBJ2-7, with TRBD1 matching over 8 bases. There are 13 residues in the CDR3. Germline lookup yields CDR1 LNHNV and CDR2 YYDKDF (reference sequence). V was pared by 2 bases and J by 7 bases, with 4 bases of the junction left unmatched. The chain's CDR3 is CATSRQGAREQYF. DNA for the CDR3: TGTGCCACCAGCAGACAGGGGGCGCGGGAGCAGTACTTC.

This chain connects TRBV6-1 to TRBJ2-5; the D gene is possibly TRBD1 (6 bases). With 10 bases removed from V and 2 bases from J, the gap between germline ends came to 14 bases. CDR3 length: 13 amino acids. From germline, CDR1 is MNHNS and CDR2 SASEGT. CDR3 nucleotide sequence: TGTGCCACCACCAGGGGCAGACAAGAGACCCAGTACTTC. Translated: CATTRGRQETQYF.

This chain connects TRBV5-1 to TRBJ2-7; TRBD1 is a possible D gene (6 bases). This CDR3 has 17 amino acids. CDR1 SGHRS and CDR2 YFSETQ come from the germline V gene. Between the trimmed V and J ends, which lost 1 base and 2 bases, there was a span of 19 bases. The CDR3 reads CASSLRAPTTGPYEQYF. CDR3 sequence (DNA): TGCGCCAGCAGCTTGCGGGCCCCCACGACAGGACCCTACGAGCAGTACTTC. The full variable domain, with the rest looked up from reference TRBV5-1 and TRBJ2-7, is KAGVTQTPRYLIKTRGQQVTLSCSPISGHRSVSWYQQTPGQGLQFLFEYFSETQRNKGNFPGRFSGRQFSNSRSEMNVSTLELGDSALYLCASSLRAPTTGPYEQYFGPGTRLTVT.

CDR3 sequence reads: CASSLGATGVLDEQFF. The CDR3 DNA follows: TGTGCCAGCAGCTTAGGGGCGACAGGGGTTCTCGATGAGCAGTTCTTC. The genes are TRBV11-3 and TRBJ2-1; 8 positions match TRBD1. Germline V gene data show CDR1 as SGHNT and CDR2 as YENEEA. With V trimmed by 1 base and J by 8 bases, 10 bases remained unmatched. CDR3 size: 16 residues. Full variable domain (outside the CDR3, taken from reference TRBV11-3 and TRBJ2-1): EAGVVQSPRYKIIEKKQPVAFWCNPISGHNTLYWYLQNLGQGPELLIRYENEEAVDDSQLPKDRFSAERLKGVDSTLKIQPAELGDSAVYLCASSLGATGVLDEQFFGPGTRLTVL.

The chain uses TRBV6-1 and TRBJ2-5, with D tentatively TRBD1 (6 bases). The V gene lost 6 bases and the J gene lost 4 bases, with 15 bases spanning the gap. Per germline, CDR1 MNHNS and CDR2 SASEGT. CDR3 length: 14 amino acids. The CDR3 protein is CASRQQGIRETQYF. DNA of the CDR3: TGTGCCAGCAGACAACAGGGTATACGAGAGACCCAGTACTTC.

The CDR3 DNA reads TGTGCCAGCAGCTTAGATGGGGGGGCCATCACTGGGGCCAACGTCCTGACTTTC. This gives the protein CASSLDGGAITGANVLTF. V is TRBV11-2 and J is TRBJ2-6; possibly TRBD2 for D (7 bases). CDR1 is SGHAT and CDR2 is FQNNGV in the germline V gene. The CDR3 consists of 18 residues. V was pared by 0 bases and J by 2 bases, with 14 bases between.

This clone was counted once. The genes are TRBV7-8 and TRBJ2-2; D unresolved. Germline assignment: CDR1 SGHVS and CDR2 FQNEAQ. The CDR3 is made up of 16 amino acids. V was clipped by 1 base and J by 7 bases, with 16 bases between them. The chain's CDR3 is CASSLGRTVQIGELFF. The CDR3 DNA reads TGTGCCAGCAGCTTAGGGAGAACTGTCCAGATCGGGGAGCTGTTTTTT.

This chain links TRBV6-5 with TRBJ1-5; the D gene is possibly TRBD1 (6 bases). V lost 5 bases and J 7 bases, leaving 15 bases between the germline ends. Germline V gene sequence: CDR1 MNHEY, CDR2 SVGAGI. The CDR3 sequence is 14 residues long. CDR3 bases: TGTGCCAGCAGTCCTTACAGGGAGGGACAGCCCCAGCATTTT. Protein: CASSPYREGQPQHF.

The chain employs TRBV2 and TRBJ2-5; tentatively, D is TRBD2 (6 bases). This CDR3 has 13 amino acids. Germline V gene data show CDR1 as SNHLY and CDR2 as FYNNEI. V lost 5 bases to trimming and J lost 5 bases, with 12 bases between them. CDR3 bases: TGTGCCAGCAGTTATACTAGCCCGGAGACCCAGTACTTC. It translates to CASSYTSPETQYF.

The rearrangement joins TRBV14 to TRBJ1-1; 10 bases line up with TRBD1. Trimming took 2 bases from V and 5 from J; bases not matched to a gene: 8. The CDR3 sequence is 16 residues long. Germline loops: CDR1 SGHDN, CDR2 FVKESK. CDR3 in DNA: TGTGCCAGCAGCCAAAAACCGGGACAGGGGAAGACTGAAGCTTTCTTT. Protein: CASSQKPGQGKTEAFF.

To note about this clone: This specimen includes other DNA sequences encoding the same CDR3. The chain has TRBV29-1 and TRBJ1-1, with D perhaps TRBD1 (6 bases). V was clipped by 4 bases and J by 7 bases, with 7 bases between them. Germline CDR1 is SQVTM and CDR2 is ANQGSEA. The CDR3 spans 10 residues. The CDR3 DNA reads TGCAGCGTTGGGACAGTTGAAGCTTTCTTT. As protein: CSVGTVEAFF.

The rearrangement joins TRBV27 to TRBJ1-1; D call uncertain. The CDR3 consists of 14 residues. The germline CDR1 and CDR2 sequences are MNHEY and SMNVEV (reference sequence). V was shortened by 4 bases and J by 0 bases, with 9 bases between the two germline ends. CDR3 nucleotides: TGTGCCAGCAGTTCGCGGAGCGTGAACACTGAAGCTTTCTTT. It yields the protein CASSSRSVNTEAFF.

The gene calls are TRBV6-5 and TRBJ1-1, with 9 bases that match TRBD1. CDR1 is MNHEY and CDR2 is SVGAGI in the germline V gene. Trimming removed 6 bases from V and 3 bases from J; junction bases left unmatched: 2. The CDR3 length is 13 residues. The CDR3 sequence is CASRYRGHTEAFF. CDR3 sequence (DNA): TGTGCCAGCAGGTACAGGGGGCACACTGAAGCTTTCTTT.